Below, one TCR beta chain is given with its context. No antigen is known for it. The CDR3 runs 16 residues from the cysteine to the phenylalanine. Only the protein sequence is given. The germline V gene gives CDR1 as LGHNA and CDR2 as YNFKEQ. The data were obtained in a study of T cells expressing NK-cell markers (dated by TCRdb to 2020 to 2022). With respect to the entire study: About eight donors provided sorted CD3+CD56+NKG2C+, CD3+CD56+NKG2C- and CD3+CD56-NKG2C+ T-cell subsets, whose TCR beta-chain repertoires were profiled. The study sequenced eight donors, all healthy volunteers chosen at random: three men and five women. Seven of the eight sequenced donors were HCMV-seropositive and one was HCMV-seronegative. Illumina HiSeq 2000/2500, MiSeq or NextSeq was used to sequence libraries as 2 x 150 bp reads. The paper's findings and limits, for the study overall: In six donors, the dominant CD3+CD56+NKG2C+ clonotypes were among the top 10 CD8+ clonotypes and accounted for roughly 1.0-8% of CD8+ T cells. Whether the expanded NKG2C-expressing T cell clones were specific for HCMV antigens was left unclear. Those dominant clonotypes were again the most abundant among CD3+CD56-NKG2C+ cells in a handful of donors, at about 28.3-65%.

Sequencing instrument: Illumina HiSeq 2000. TCR beta cDNA libraries were prepared using 5'RACE template switching, which introduced a universal primer site and unique molecular identifiers. Synthesis of cDNA was primed from the TCR beta constant segment and was followed by two consecutive PCR amplification steps. The original methods were these. MIGEC handled demultiplexing of the reads and grouping by UMI, while MiTCR was used to assemble and quantify clonotypes. To remove erroneous sequences, TCR cDNA sequences were retained only when supported by two or more reads. The tcR package was used for downstream repertoire analysis, with clonotypes matched between fractions based on CDR3 nucleotide sequence plus V segment. VDJmatch was used to annotate antigen specificity against VDJdb, with one amino acid substitution allowed in CDR3. The reads, reprocessed by TCRdb, yield one row per CDR3 protein sequence and no DNA. These V and J calls rely on TCRdb rather than the paper's analysis. The sample table gives around 260,000 distinct CDR3 sequences. The ten largest clones take up about 4.2% of the sample.

HCMV-specific IgG was detected in serum with a commercial ELISA kit to determine HCMV serostatus. Peripheral blood mononuclear cells were isolated from blood by Ficoll density gradient centrifugation. The chain was built from TRBV4-2 and TRBJ1-6; with no DNA, the TCRdb D assignment of TRBD1 cannot be verified. The clonotype was recovered from a woman aged 18-70 years in good health. Sequenced: blood T cells: a sorted CD56 or NKG2C T cell subset, CD4+ or CD8+ T cells, or bulk PBMC T cells (not recorded which). The CDR3 protein is CASSQETGARNSPLHF.